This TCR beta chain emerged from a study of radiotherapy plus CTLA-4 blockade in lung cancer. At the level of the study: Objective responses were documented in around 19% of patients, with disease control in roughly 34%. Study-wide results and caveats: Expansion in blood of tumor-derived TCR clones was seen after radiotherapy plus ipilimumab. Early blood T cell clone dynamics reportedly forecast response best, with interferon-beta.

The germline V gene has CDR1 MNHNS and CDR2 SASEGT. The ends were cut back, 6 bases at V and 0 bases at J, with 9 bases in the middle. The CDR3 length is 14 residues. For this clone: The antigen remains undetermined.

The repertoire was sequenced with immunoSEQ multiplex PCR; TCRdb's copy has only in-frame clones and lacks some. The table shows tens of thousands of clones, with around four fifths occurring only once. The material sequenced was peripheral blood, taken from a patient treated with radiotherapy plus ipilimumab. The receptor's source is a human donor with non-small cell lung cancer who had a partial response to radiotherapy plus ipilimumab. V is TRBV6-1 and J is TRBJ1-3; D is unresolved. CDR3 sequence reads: CASREGHSGNTIYF. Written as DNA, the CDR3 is TGTGCCAGCAGAGAGGGCCACTCTGGAAACACCATATATTTT.